This T cell receptor (beta chain) was profiled in a study of breast tumors, draining lymph nodes, adjacent tissues. Each CDR3 protein gets one entry after TCRdb re-called the multiplex PCR reads with MiXCR. The table records over 200,000 distinct CDR3 sequences, approximately 29% of them present only once. Samples came from axillary lymph nodes draining the breast cancer. V shed 4 bases, J shed 6 bases, and the junction held 4 bases outside the gene matches. The CDR3 has 13 residues. Germline lookup yields CDR1 SGHDN and CDR2 FVKESK. The chain uses TRBV14 and TRBJ1-2; 8 bases are a match to TRBD1. This clonotype originated in a female donor with breast cancer. Some clones in this sample may be carry-over from other donors' samples. Sequenced: axillary lymph node tissue. Written as DNA, the CDR3 is TGTGCCAGCAGCCGGACAGGGAGGGATGGCTACACCTTC. This sequence encodes CASSRTGRDGYTF.